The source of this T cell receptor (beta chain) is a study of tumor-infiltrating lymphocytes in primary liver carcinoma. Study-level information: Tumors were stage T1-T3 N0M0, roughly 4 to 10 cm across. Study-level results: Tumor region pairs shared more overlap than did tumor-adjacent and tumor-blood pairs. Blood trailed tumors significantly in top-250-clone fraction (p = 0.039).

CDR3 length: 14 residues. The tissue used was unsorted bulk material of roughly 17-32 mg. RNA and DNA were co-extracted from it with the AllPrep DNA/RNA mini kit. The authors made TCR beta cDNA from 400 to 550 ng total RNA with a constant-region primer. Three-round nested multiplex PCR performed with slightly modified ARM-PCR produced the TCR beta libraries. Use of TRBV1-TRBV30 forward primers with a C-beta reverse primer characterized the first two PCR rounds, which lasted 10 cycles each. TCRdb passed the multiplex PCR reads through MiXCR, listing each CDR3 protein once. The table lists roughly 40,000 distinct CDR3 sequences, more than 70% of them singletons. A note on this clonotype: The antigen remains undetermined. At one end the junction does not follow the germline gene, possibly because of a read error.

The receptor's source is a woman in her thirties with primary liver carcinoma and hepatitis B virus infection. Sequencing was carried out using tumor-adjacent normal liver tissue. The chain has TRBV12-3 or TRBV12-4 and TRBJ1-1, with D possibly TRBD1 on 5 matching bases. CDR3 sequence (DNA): TGTGCCAGCATTTTACTGGGGCTGGAGACCGAAGCTTTCTTT. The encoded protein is CASILLGLETEAFF.